This T cell receptor (beta chain) was captured by sequencing in a study of T cell changes during pregnancy in multiple sclerosis. Sequenced by immunoSEQ multiplex PCR; TCRdb stores in-frame clones only, minus some. The table includes over 55,000 clones, 92% detected once. This clone was counted between two and nine times. V was clipped by 6 bases and J by 14 bases, with 10 bases between them. The CDR3 contains 9 residues. Per the germline V gene, CDR1 is SNHLY and CDR2 is FYNNEI. Sequenced material: CD8+ T cells from peripheral blood mononuclear cells, taken in the third trimester of pregnancy. The genes are TRBV2 and TRBJ1-2; TRBD1 is a possible D gene (5 bases). The sequence was obtained from a female donor in good health, enrolled as a control in a pregnancy study. CDR3: CASRGLGTF. The CDR3 nucleotides read TGTGCCAGCAGGGGACTCGGGACCTTC.